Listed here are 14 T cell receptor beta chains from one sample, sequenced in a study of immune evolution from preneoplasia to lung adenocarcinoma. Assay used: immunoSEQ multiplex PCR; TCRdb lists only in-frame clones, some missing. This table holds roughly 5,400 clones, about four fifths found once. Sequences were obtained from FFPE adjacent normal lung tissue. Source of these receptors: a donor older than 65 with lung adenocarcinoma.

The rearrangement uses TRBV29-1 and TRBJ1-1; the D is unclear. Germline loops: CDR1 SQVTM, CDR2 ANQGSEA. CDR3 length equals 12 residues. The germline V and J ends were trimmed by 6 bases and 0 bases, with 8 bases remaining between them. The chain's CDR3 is CSVASVNTEAFF. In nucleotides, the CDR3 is TGCAGCGTGGCTTCGGTGAACACTGAAGCTTTCTTT.

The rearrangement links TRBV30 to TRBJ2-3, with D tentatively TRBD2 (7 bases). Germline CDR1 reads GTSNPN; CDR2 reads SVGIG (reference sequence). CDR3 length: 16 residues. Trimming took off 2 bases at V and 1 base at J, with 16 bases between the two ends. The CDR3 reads CAWSSSRGAGTDTQYF. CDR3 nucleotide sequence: TGTGCCTGGAGTTCAAGTCGGGGGGCGGGCACAGATACGCAGTATTTT. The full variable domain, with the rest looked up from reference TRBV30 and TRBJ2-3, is SQTIHQWPATLVQPVGSPLSLECTVEGTSNPNLYWYRQAAGRGLQLLFYSVGIGQISSEVPQNLSASRPQDRQFILSSKKLLLSDSGFYLCAWSSSRGAGTDTQYFGPGTRLTVL.

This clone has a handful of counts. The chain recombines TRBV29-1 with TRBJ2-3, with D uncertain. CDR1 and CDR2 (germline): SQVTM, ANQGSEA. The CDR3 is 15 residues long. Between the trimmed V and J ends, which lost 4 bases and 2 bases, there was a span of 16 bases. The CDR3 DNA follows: TGCAGCGTTGGGCCACGGGCCGGATACACAGATACGCAGTATTTT. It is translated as CSVGPRAGYTDTQYF.

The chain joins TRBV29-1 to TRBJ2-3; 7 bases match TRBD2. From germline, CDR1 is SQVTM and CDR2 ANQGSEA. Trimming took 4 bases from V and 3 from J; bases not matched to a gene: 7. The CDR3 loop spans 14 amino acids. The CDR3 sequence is CSVVSGGWTDTQYF. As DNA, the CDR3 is TGCAGCGTTGTGTCCGGGGGGTGGACAGATACGCAGTATTTT.

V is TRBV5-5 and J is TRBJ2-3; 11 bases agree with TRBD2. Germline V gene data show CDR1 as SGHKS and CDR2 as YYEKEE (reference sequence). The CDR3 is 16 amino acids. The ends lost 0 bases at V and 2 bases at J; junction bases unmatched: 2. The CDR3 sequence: CASSLVAGGNTDTQYF. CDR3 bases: TGTGCCAGCAGCTTGGTAGCGGGAGGGAACACAGATACGCAGTATTTT.

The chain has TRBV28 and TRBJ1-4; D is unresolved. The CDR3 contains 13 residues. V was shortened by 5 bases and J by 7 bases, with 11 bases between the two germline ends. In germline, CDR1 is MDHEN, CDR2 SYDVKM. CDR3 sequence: CASSPSSPEKLFF. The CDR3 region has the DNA TGTGCCAGCAGTCCTTCCTCCCCTGAAAAACTGTTTTTT. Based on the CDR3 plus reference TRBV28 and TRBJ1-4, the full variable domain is DVKVTQSSRYLVKRTGEKVFLECVQDMDHENMFWYRQDPGLGLRLIYFSYDVKMKEKGDIPEGYSVSREKKERFSLILESASTNQTSMYLCASSPSSPEKLFFGSGTQLSVL.

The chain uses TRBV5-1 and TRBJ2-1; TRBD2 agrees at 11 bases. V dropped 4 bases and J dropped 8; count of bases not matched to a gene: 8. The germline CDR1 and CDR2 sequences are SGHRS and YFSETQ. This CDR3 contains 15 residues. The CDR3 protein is CASSPSLAGGDEQFF. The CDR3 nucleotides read TGCGCCAGCAGCCCATCTCTAGCGGGAGGCGATGAGCAGTTCTTC.

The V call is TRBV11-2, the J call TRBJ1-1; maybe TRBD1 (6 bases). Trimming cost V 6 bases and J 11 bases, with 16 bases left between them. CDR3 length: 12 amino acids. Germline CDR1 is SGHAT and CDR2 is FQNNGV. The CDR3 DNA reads TGTGCCAGCAGTCTACCCTCAGGGGCCGCTTTCTTT. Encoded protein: CASSLPSGAAFF.

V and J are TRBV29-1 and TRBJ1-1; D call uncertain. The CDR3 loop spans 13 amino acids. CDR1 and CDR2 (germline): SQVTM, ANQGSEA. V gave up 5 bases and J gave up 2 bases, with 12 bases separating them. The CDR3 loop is CSVSSSENTEAFF. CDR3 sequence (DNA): TGCAGCGTTTCGAGTTCGGAAAACACTGAAGCTTTCTTT.

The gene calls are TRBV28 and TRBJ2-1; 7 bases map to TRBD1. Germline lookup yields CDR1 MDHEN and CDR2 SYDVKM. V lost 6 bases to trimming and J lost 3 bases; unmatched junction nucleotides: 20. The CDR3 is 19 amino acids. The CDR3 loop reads CASRLTGDSMARIYNEQFF. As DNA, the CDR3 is TGTGCCAGCAGACTTACAGGGGATTCAATGGCTAGAATCTACAATGAGCAGTTCTTC.

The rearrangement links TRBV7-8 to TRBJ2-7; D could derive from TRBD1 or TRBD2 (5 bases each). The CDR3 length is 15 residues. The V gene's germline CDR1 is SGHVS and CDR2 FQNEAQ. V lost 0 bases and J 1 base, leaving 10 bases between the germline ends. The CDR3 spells CASSLAGTLSYEQYF. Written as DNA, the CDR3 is TGTGCCAGCAGCTTAGCCGGGACCCTTTCCTACGAGCAGTACTTC.

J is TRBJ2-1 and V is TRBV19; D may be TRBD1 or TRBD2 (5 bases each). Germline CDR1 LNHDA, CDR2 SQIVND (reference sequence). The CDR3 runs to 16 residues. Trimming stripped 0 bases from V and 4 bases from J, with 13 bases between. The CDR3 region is CASSIDLVGAYNEQFF. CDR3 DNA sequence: TGTGCCAGTAGTATAGACCTGGTCGGGGCTTACAATGAGCAGTTCTTC.

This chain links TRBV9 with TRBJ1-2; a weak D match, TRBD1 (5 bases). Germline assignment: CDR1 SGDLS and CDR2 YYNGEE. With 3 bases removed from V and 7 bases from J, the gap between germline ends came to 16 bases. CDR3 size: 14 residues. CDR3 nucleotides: TGTGCCAGCAGCGAGACGAGCAGGGAGGGTGGCTACACCTTC. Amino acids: CASSETSREGGYTF.

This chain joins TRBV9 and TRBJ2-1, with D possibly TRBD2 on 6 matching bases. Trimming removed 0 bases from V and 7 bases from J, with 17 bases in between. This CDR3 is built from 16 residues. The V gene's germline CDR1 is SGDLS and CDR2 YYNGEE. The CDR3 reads CASSVARGLPSNEQFF. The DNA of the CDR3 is TGTGCCAGCAGCGTAGCGAGGGGACTGCCTAGTAATGAGCAGTTCTTC.